This TCR beta chain was identified in a study of response to subunit inactivated influenza vaccine. Study-wide results and caveats: New T cells are recruited in small numbers by each seasonal influenza vaccination, according to the authors' suggestion.

This clonotype has more than one count but fewer than ten. Its antigen is currently unknown. TCRdb passed the RT-PCR reads through MiXCR, listing each CDR3 protein once. The table records 550,000 to 800,000 distinct CDR3 sequences, approximately 15% of them present only once. Sequenced material: PBMCs from blood, taken about 14 days before vaccination. This sequence was found in a man between 45 and 60 years old who received an inactivated influenza vaccine.

The CDR3 DNA sequence: TGTGCCAGCAGTTTCTCCACTCTTTCGGGGGCGGAGACCCAGTACTTC. Protein product: CASSFSTLSGAETQYF. The rearrangement uses TRBV27 and TRBJ2-5; TRBD1 or TRBD2 may be the D gene (6 bases each). The germline V and J ends were trimmed by 3 bases and 5 bases, with 19 bases remaining between them. This CDR3 region has 16 residues. In germline, CDR1 is MNHEY, CDR2 SMNVEV (reference sequence).